The 29 T cell receptor beta chains in this list originate from one sample, sequenced in a study of cytomegalovirus exposure and HLA in healthy donors (dated by TCRdb to about 2017). The method was the immunoSEQ multiplex PCR assay. For the multiplex PCR, a mixture combining 60 forward primers for TCR Vbeta segments and 13 reverse primers for TCR Jbeta segments was used. TCRdb carries this immuneACCESS record with in-frame sequences only. Its versions omit some clonotypes, under half of them owing to an unresolved V gene in the studies checked, with the rest unexplained. The table for this sample lists approximately 150,000 clones; approximately 79% of them were counted only once. The top ten hold less than 3% of the sample. The source material was PBMCs. Source of these receptors: a woman aged 25 to 39 in good health and CMV-seronegative.

This chain connects TRBV2 to TRBJ2-3; the match to TRBD2 covers 10 bases. Per germline, CDR1 SNHLY and CDR2 FYNNEI. The CDR3 extends over 17 amino acids. V was pared by 1 base and J by 2 bases, with 6 bases of the junction left unmatched. CDR3 in DNA: TGTGCCAGCAGTGAAGGGGCTAGCGGGAGTGTCACAGATACGCAGTATTTT. Translating it yields CASSEGASGSVTDTQYF.

The rearrangement joins TRBV28 to TRBJ2-5, with 9 bases that match TRBD2. The DNA end is a closer match to TRBJ2-7, so the J assignment may be wrong. This CDR3 spans 13 amino acids. Germline assignment: CDR1 MDHEN and CDR2 SYDVKM. CDR3 bases: TGTGCCAGCAGTTTGGGACTAGCTTACGAGCAGTACTTC. Its protein is CASSLGLAYEQYF.

CDR3 sequence (DNA): TGTGCCAGCAGCGTAGGAACAGGGCTCTCCTACAATGAGCAGTTCTTC. Amino acids: CASSVGTGLSYNEQFF. The V call is TRBV9, the J call TRBJ2-1; D perhaps matches TRBD1 (6 bases). The CDR3 is 16 residues long. Germline CDR1 SGDLS, CDR2 YYNGEE. Trimming pared 0 bases from V and 0 bases from J, leaving 10 bases between.

The J gene is TRBJ1-6, the V gene TRBV27; D is unresolved. V was clipped by 3 bases and J by 8 bases, with 5 bases between them. Germline V gene sequence: CDR1 MNHEY, CDR2 SMNVEV (reference sequence). The CDR3 consists of 12 residues. The CDR3 region has the DNA TGTGCCAGCAGTTTTCCCGATTCACCCCTCCACTTT. Amino acid sequence: CASSFPDSPLHF.

The gene calls are TRBV19 and TRBJ2-3; the D gene is possibly TRBD2 (5 bases). The V gene lost 5 bases and the J gene lost 0 bases, with 9 bases spanning the gap. Germline lookup yields CDR1 LNHDA and CDR2 SQIVND (reference sequence). The CDR3 contains 14 residues. The CDR3 nucleotides are TGTGCCAGTAGTCCGTGGACTAGCACAGATACGCAGTATTTT. This sequence encodes CASSPWTSTDTQYF.

Points on this clone: The junction departs from the called germline gene at one end, perhaps through a read error. This rearrangement joins TRBV9 to TRBJ2-7; 13 bases match TRBD2. The CDR3 is 14 amino acids. Germline-derived CDR1 and CDR2 are SGDLS and YYNGEE. The CDR3 DNA is TGTGCCAGCAGCGTAGACCTAACTAGCGGGAGGGCCCAATTC. Protein product: CASSVDLTSGRAQF. The whole variable domain, filled in from reference TRBV9 and TRBJ2-7, reads DSGVTQTPKHLITATGQRVTLRCSPRSGDLSVYWYQQSLDQGLQFLIQYYNGEERAKGNILERFSAQQFPDLHSELNLSSLELGDSALYFCASSVDLTSGRAQFGPGTRLTVT.

The chain combines TRBV4-1 with TRBJ2-1, with 10 positions matching TRBD2. This CDR3 spans 16 amino acids. The germline CDR1 and CDR2 sequences are MGHRA and YSYEKL. V shed 1 base, J shed 10 bases, and the junction held 10 bases outside the gene matches. In DNA, the CDR3 is TGCGCCAGCAGCCAAGGGGCGGCTAGCGGGAGATTAGAGCAGTTCTTC. Protein: CASSQGAASGRLEQFF.

The table lists this clone with a few counts. The chain joins TRBV4-3 to TRBJ2-2; 7 nucleotides align to TRBD2. There are 15 residues in the CDR3. Trimming cost V 1 base and J 2 bases; bases outside gene matches: 1. From germline, CDR1 is LGHNA and CDR2 YSLEER. The CDR3 DNA follows: TGCGCCAGCAGCCAAGCGGGGGGTAACACCGGGGAGCTGTTTTTT. This translates into CASSQAGGNTGELFF.

This clone was found once. The chain employs TRBV14 and TRBJ1-5; TRBD1 matches at 8 bases. CDR3 size: 15 residues. Losses at the gene ends were 4 bases for V and 2 bases for J; bases not matched to a gene: 4. Looked up from germline, CDR1 is SGHDN and CDR2 is FVKESK. In DNA, the CDR3 is TGTGCCAGCAGCCGTGGACAGGGAGGCAATCAGCCCCAGCATTTT. This translates into CASSRGQGGNQPQHF. Looking up the rest from reference TRBV14 and TRBJ1-5 gives the full variable domain: EAGVTQFPSHSVIEKGQTVTLRCDPISGHDNLYWYRRVMGKEIKFLLHFVKESKQDESGMPNNRFLAERTGGTYSTLKVQPAELEDSGVYFCASSRGQGGNQPQHFGDGTRLSIL.

In nucleotides, the CDR3 is TGTGCCAGCTCACCACCAATCAATTCCCTAAGTGGCTACACCTTC. Translation gives CASSPPINSLSGYTF. The chain couples TRBV18 to TRBJ1-2; D is uncertain. Deletions cut 0 bases from V and 7 bases from J, with 15 bases between. In germline, CDR1 is KGHSH, CDR2 LQKENI. This CDR3 spans 15 amino acids.

The chain employs TRBV10-3 and TRBJ2-1; 9 bases align to TRBD2. Germline V gene sequence: CDR1 ENHRY, CDR2 SYGVKD. This CDR3 contains 16 residues. The V segment lost 0 bases and the J segment 10 bases; nucleotides outside the gene matches: 10. The CDR3 loop is CAISESGTSRIREQFF. CDR3 sequence (DNA): TGTGCCATCAGTGAGTCGGGGACTAGCAGGATAAGGGAGCAGTTCTTC.

The J gene is TRBJ1-3, the V gene TRBV13; D is unclear. Per germline, CDR1 PRHDT and CDR2 FYEKMQ (reference sequence). This CDR3 has 15 amino acids. V lost 0 bases and J lost 0, with 6 bases in between. This CDR3 is CASSLGQRSGNTIYF. The CDR3 DNA follows: TGTGCCAGCAGCTTAGGGCAGCGCTCTGGAAACACCATATATTTT.

V and J are TRBV7-2 and TRBJ1-1; D is possibly TRBD1 (6 bases). V dropped 4 bases and J dropped 1 base, with 10 bases sitting between them. There are 14 residues in the CDR3. CDR1 is SGHTA, CDR2 FQGNSA, per germline. CDR3 nucleotides: TGTGCCAGCAGCTCGTCCAGGGGGAACACTGAAGCTTTCTTT. The encoded protein is CASSSSRGNTEAFF.

This chain's CDR3 is CASSLDPRQSYEQYF. The CDR3 coding sequence is TGTGCCAGCAGCTTAGACCCCCGACAGTCCTACGAGCAGTACTTC. The chain links TRBV11-3 to TRBJ2-7, with a tentative D call TRBD1 (5 bases). The CDR3 consists of 15 residues. CDR1 and CDR2 (germline): SGHNT, YENEEA. Trimming removed 0 bases from V and 1 base from J, with 10 bases in between.

This chain connects TRBV29-1 to TRBJ2-5, with 9 bases fitting TRBD1. V shed 7 bases, J shed 4 bases, and the junction held 10 bases outside the gene matches. Germline V CDR1 and CDR2: SQVTM, ANQGSEA. The CDR3 loop spans 14 amino acids. The chain's CDR3 is CSGAPGTGRETQYF. The CDR3 DNA sequence: TGCAGCGGTGCCCCCGGGACAGGGAGAGAGACCCAGTACTTC.

This clone was picked up a small number of times. The chain links TRBV27 to TRBJ2-1, with TRBD2 as a possible D gene (5 bases). Trimming took 6 bases from V and 2 from J, leaving 17 bases between them. The CDR3 sequence is 16 residues long. CDR1 is MNHEY, CDR2 SMNVEV, per germline (reference sequence). The CDR3 sequence: CASRKGRLSPYNEQFF. The CDR3 DNA follows: TGTGCCAGCAGGAAGGGTAGACTATCCCCCTACAATGAGCAGTTCTTC.

The gene calls are TRBV30 and TRBJ1-2; perhaps TRBD1 as D (6 bases). The CDR3 runs to 12 residues. V shed 1 base and J shed 5 bases, with 8 bases lying between them. Germline assignment: CDR1 GTSNPN and CDR2 SVGIG (reference sequence). This chain's CDR3 is CAWSGTAYGYTF. The CDR3 DNA follows: TGTGCCTGGAGTGGGACAGCTTATGGCTACACCTTC. Full variable domain (rest looked up from reference TRBV30 and TRBJ1-2): SQTIHQWPATLVQPVGSPLSLECTVEGTSNPNLYWYRQAAGRGLQLLFYSVGIGQISSEVPQNLSASRPQDRQFILSSKKLLLSDSGFYLCAWSGTAYGYTFGSGTRLTVV.

The chain recombines TRBV29-1 with TRBJ2-7, with 9 nucleotides matching TRBD1. The CDR3 extends over 14 amino acids. Germline V gene data show CDR1 as SQVTM and CDR2 as ANQGSEA. J lost 0 bases, V lost 4 bases, and 4 bases had no gene match. CDR3 sequence reads: CSVGGQGYSYEQYF. Here the CDR3 DNA reads TGCAGCGTTGGGGGACAGGGATACTCCTACGAGCAGTACTTC.

CDR3 sequence: CASSLGTTSGRTDTQYF. CDR3 DNA: TGTGCCAGCAGCTTAGGGACGACTAGCGGGAGGACAGATACGCAGTATTTT. V and J are TRBV11-3 and TRBJ2-3; 13 positions agree with TRBD2. The ends lost 1 base at V and 3 bases at J; junction bases unmatched: 4. The CDR3 sequence is 17 residues long. In germline, CDR1 is SGHNT, CDR2 YENEEA.

The gene calls are TRBV5-1 and TRBJ2-1, with 8 positions matching TRBD1. This CDR3 has 15 residues. V lost 0 bases to trimming and J lost 7 bases; unmatched junction nucleotides: 6. CDR1 and CDR2 from the germline V gene are SGHRS and YFSETQ. The CDR3 nucleotides are TGCGCCAGCAGCTTGGCAGGACAGGGTACGAATGAGCAGTTCTTC. Translation gives CASSLAGQGTNEQFF.

The V call is TRBV7-9, the J call TRBJ2-1; D might be TRBD2 (6 bases). Per germline, CDR1 SEHNR and CDR2 FQNEAQ (reference sequence). The CDR3 is 18 residues long. Trimming removed 1 base from V and 0 bases from J, with 16 bases in between. As DNA, the CDR3 is TGTGCCAGCAGCTTAGAGATAGCGGTCCTGAGCTCCTACAATGAGCAGTTCTTC. It is translated as CASSLEIAVLSSYNEQFF.

This clone was seen once. This chain joins TRBV27 and TRBJ2-4; D is perhaps TRBD2 (6 bases). Per the germline V gene, CDR1 is MNHEY and CDR2 is SMNVEV (reference sequence). V was shortened by 5 bases and J by 0 bases, with 11 bases between the two germline ends. The CDR3 has 15 amino acids. The CDR3 DNA is TGTGCCAGCAGTGAAGTGGGACTAGCCAAAAACATTCAGTACTTC. Its translation is CASSEVGLAKNIQYF.

The gene calls are TRBV5-1 and TRBJ2-3; TRBD2 matches at 9 bases. Per the germline V gene, CDR1 is SGHRS and CDR2 is YFSETQ. The length of the CDR3 is 19 residues. V was pared by 4 bases and J by 2 bases, with 17 bases of the junction left unmatched. In DNA form, the CDR3 reads TGCGCCAGCAGCGACCCCGGGACACCCGGGACTAGCCCCACAGATACGCAGTATTTT. Residues: CASSDPGTPGTSPTDTQYF.

The chain recombines TRBV10-3 with TRBJ2-1; 9 positions agree with TRBD2. J gave up 4 bases and V 0 bases, and 7 bases lay outside the gene matches. There are 17 residues in the CDR3. In germline, CDR1 is ENHRY, CDR2 SYGVKD. This CDR3 is CAISESSGGRGYNEQFF. The DNA for the CDR3 is TGTGCCATCAGTGAGTCTTCGGGCGGGAGGGGGTACAATGAGCAGTTCTTC.

The CDR3 loop reads CASSATRLAGTDTQYF. CDR3 DNA sequence: TGTGCCAGCAGTGCCACCCGACTAGCGGGCACAGATACGCAGTATTTT. The gene calls are TRBV28 and TRBJ2-3, with 9 nucleotides matching TRBD2. The CDR3 is made up of 16 amino acids. Trimming removed 5 bases from V and 1 base from J; junction bases left unmatched: 7. Germline lookup yields CDR1 MDHEN and CDR2 SYDVKM.

The chain uses TRBV2 and TRBJ2-3; TRBD1 is a possible D gene (7 bases). The CDR3 sequence is 14 residues long. The germline V and J ends were trimmed by 8 bases and 2 bases, with 14 bases remaining between them. CDR1 and CDR2 from the germline V gene are SNHLY and FYNNEI. The CDR3 protein is CASWAGGLTDTQYF. The DNA of the CDR3 is TGTGCCAGCTGGGCAGGGGGGCTCACAGATACGCAGTATTTT. Full variable domain (missing parts from reference TRBV2 and TRBJ2-3): EPEVTQTPSHQVTQMGQEVILRCVPISNHLYFYWYRQILGQKVEFLVSFYNNEISEKSEIFDDQFSVERPDGSNFTLKIRSTKLEDSAMYFCASWAGGLTDTQYFGPGTRLTVL.

This CDR3 reads CASSLGGLAGTNEQFF. The DNA of the CDR3 is TGTGCCAGCAGCTTAGGGGGACTAGCGGGGACGAATGAGCAGTTCTTC. The chain carries TRBV7-2 and TRBJ2-1, with 13 bases aligning to TRBD2. Trimming cost V 1 base and J 7 bases; bases outside gene matches: 4. Germline values: CDR1 SGHTA, CDR2 FQGNSA. This CDR3 is 16 amino acids long.

The chain is built from TRBV6-1 and TRBJ2-2; 7 bases agree with TRBD1. The CDR3 contains 13 residues. The V segment lost 8 bases and the J segment 8 bases; nucleotides outside the gene matches: 8. Germline V gives CDR1 MNHNS, CDR2 SASEGT. CDR3 sequence reads: CASRYQGVGELFF. DNA of the CDR3: TGTGCCAGCCGCTACCAGGGGGTAGGGGAGCTGTTTTTT.

The chain uses TRBV28 and TRBJ2-7, with TRBD2 matching 12 bases. V lost 5 bases, J lost 3 bases, and 2 bases stayed unmatched. Germline loops: CDR1 MDHEN, CDR2 SYDVKM. CDR3 length: 14 amino acids. The CDR3 loop is CASSKTSGSYEQYF. The CDR3 coding sequence is TGTGCCAGCAGTAAGACTAGCGGGAGCTACGAGCAGTACTTC.